These T cell receptor beta chains were read from a single sample in a study of tumor-infiltrating lymphocytes in oesophageal squamous cell carcinoma. Each CDR3 protein is one row after TCRdb ran MiXCR on the PCR reads. This sample has more than 9,500 distinct CDR3 sequences, with around half found just once. The sample was esophageal tumor tissue. The receptors here all came from a male donor with esophageal squamous cell carcinoma. CDR3s include the opening cysteine and the closing phenylalanine or tryptophan. The order of the fields is CDR3 protein, CDR3 DNA, J gene, clone size, V gene, D gene. D genes are given only for firm matches. Size is stated for part of the rows, as once, few or many counts, or as a class when the clone is expanded.

cdr3_aa: CASSAMGGSLETQYF
cdr3_nt: TGTGCCAGCAGTGCTATGGGGGGATCTTTGGAGACCCAGTACTTC
j_call: TRBJ2-5
clone_size: many
v_call: TRBV28
d_call: .

cdr3_aa: CASSLALVGGQSKNIQYF
cdr3_nt: TGTGCCAGCAGCTTAGCCCTTGTTGGGGGACAGTCCAAAAACATTCAGTACTTC
j_call: TRBJ2-4
clone_size: medium-sized
v_call: TRBV11-3
d_call: TRBD1

cdr3_aa: CASGLPLTGELFF
cdr3_nt: TGTGCTAGTGGTTTGCCCCTCACCGGGGAGCTGTTTTTT
j_call: TRBJ2-2
clone_size: .
v_call: TRBV12-5
d_call: .

cdr3_aa: CASSLVEGPYEQYF
cdr3_nt: TGTGCCAGCAGCTTAGTGGAGGGCCCATACGAGCAGTACTTC
j_call: TRBJ2-7
clone_size: .
v_call: TRBV7-2
d_call: .

cdr3_aa: CASSFDRDRVSYF
cdr3_nt: TGTGCCAGCAGCTTCGACCGGGACAGGGTTTCTTACTTC
j_call: TRBJ2-5
clone_size: .
v_call: TRBV7-6
d_call: TRBD1

cdr3_aa: CASSLLGKQYF
cdr3_nt: TGTGCCAGCAGCCTCCTTGGTAAGCAGTACTTC
j_call: TRBJ2-4
clone_size: .
v_call: TRBV7-9
d_call: .

cdr3_aa: CASSQAGLESSYNEQYF
cdr3_nt: TGCGCCAGCAGCCAAGCCGGACTCGAAAGCTCCTACAATGAGCAGTACTTC
j_call: TRBJ2-7
clone_size: .
v_call: TRBV4-3
d_call: .

cdr3_aa: CASSRRGADNEQFF
cdr3_nt: TGTGCCAGCAGCCGTAGGGGAGCTGACAATGAGCAGTTCTTC
j_call: TRBJ2-1
clone_size: .
v_call: TRBV27
d_call: .

cdr3_aa: CASSMATQASGKLFF
cdr3_nt: TGTGCCAGTAGTATGGCCACCCAGGCCAGCGGAAAACTGTTTTTT
j_call: TRBJ1-4
clone_size: few
v_call: TRBV19
d_call: .

cdr3_aa: CASSEIQSSYEQYF
cdr3_nt: TGTGCCAGCAGTGAAATTCAGAGCTCCTACGAGCAGTACTTC
j_call: TRBJ2-7
clone_size: .
v_call: TRBV6-2/TRBV6-3
d_call: .

cdr3_aa: CASSLGWLSNEQFF
cdr3_nt: TGTGCCAGCAGCTTAGGTTGGCTCTCCAATGAGCAGTTCTTC
j_call: TRBJ2-1
clone_size: .
v_call: TRBV7-9
d_call: .

cdr3_aa: CASSQIGGGFYNEQYF
cdr3_nt: TGTGCCAGCAGCCAGATCGGCGGGGGGTTCTACAATGAGCAGTACTTC
j_call: TRBJ2-5
clone_size: .
v_call: TRBV7-6
d_call: TRBD2

cdr3_aa: CASSLGGYYNEQFF
cdr3_nt: TGTGCCAGCAGCTTAGGGGGGTACTACAATGAGCAGTTCTTC
j_call: TRBJ2-1
clone_size: few
v_call: TRBV7-3
d_call: .

cdr3_aa: CASISTGGNEQYF
cdr3_nt: TGTGCCAGCATCTCGACAGGGGGCAATGAGCAGTACTTC
j_call: TRBJ2-5
clone_size: .
v_call: TRBV7-9
d_call: TRBD1

cdr3_aa: CAWSVGTGGTDTQYF
cdr3_nt: TGTGCCTGGAGTGTGGGGACGGGAGGCACAGATACGCAGTATTTT
j_call: TRBJ2-3
clone_size: .
v_call: TRBV30
d_call: .

cdr3_aa: CASGLLREAFF
cdr3_nt: TGTGCCAGCGGATTGCTGCGGGAAGCTTTCTTT
j_call: TRBJ1-1
clone_size: medium-sized
v_call: TRBV27
d_call: .

cdr3_aa: CARTGPYEQYF
cdr3_nt: TGTGCCAGAACAGGACCCTACGAGCAGTACTTC
j_call: TRBJ2-7
clone_size: .
v_call: TRBV7-8
d_call: .

cdr3_aa: CATSGYRAGRSSYNEQYF
cdr3_nt: TGTGCCACCAGTGGTTACCGGGCGGGAAGGAGCTCCTACAATGAGCAGTACTTC
j_call: TRBJ2-7
clone_size: .
v_call: TRBV24-1
d_call: .

cdr3_aa: CASSPLGSTGELFF
cdr3_nt: TGCGCCAGCAGCCCGTTGGGGAGCACCGGGGAGCTGTTTTTT
j_call: TRBJ2-2
clone_size: many
v_call: TRBV5-1
d_call: .

cdr3_aa: CASSFFRDTEAFF
cdr3_nt: TGTGCCAGCAGCTTCTTCCGTGACACTGAAGCTTTCTTT
j_call: TRBJ1-1
clone_size: .
v_call: TRBV7-3
d_call: .

cdr3_aa: CASSQTLGGELFF
cdr3_nt: TGTGCCAGCAGCCAGACTCTAGGGGGGGAGCTGTTTTTT
j_call: TRBJ2-2
clone_size: .
v_call: TRBV7-2
d_call: .

cdr3_aa: CASSRKASGYSTDTQYF
cdr3_nt: TGTGCCAGCAGCCGAAAAGCTAGCGGGTACAGCACAGATACGCAGTATTTT
j_call: TRBJ2-3
clone_size: medium-sized
v_call: TRBV12-3/TRBV12-4
d_call: TRBD2

cdr3_aa: CASSADRVGTQYF
cdr3_nt: TGTGCCAGCAGTGCCGACAGGGTAGGGACCCAGTACTTC
j_call: TRBJ2-5
clone_size: once
v_call: TRBV27
d_call: TRBD1

cdr3_aa: CASSPAGTGRGARVSYEQYF
cdr3_nt: TGTGCCAGCAGCCCCGCGGGAACCGGCAGGGGGGCTAGGGTTTCCTACGAGCAGTACTTC
j_call: TRBJ2-7
clone_size: once
v_call: TRBV7-4
d_call: .

cdr3_aa: CASSDRGGGDLTDTQYF
cdr3_nt: TGTGCCAGCAGTGATAGAGGCGGCGGAGACCTCACAGATACGCAGTATTTT
j_call: TRBJ2-3
clone_size: .
v_call: TRBV6-1
d_call: .